These 28 T cell receptor beta chains were sequenced from one sample in a study of shared clonotypes between healthy human individuals. As defined, naive CD8 cells were CD45RO-negative and positively selected for CCR7, with terminally differentiated effector memory CD45RA+ cells excluded. Sequencing was performed with immunoSEQ multiplex PCR; in TCRdb, only in-frame clones are kept and a portion is missing. Of roughly 590,000 clones in the sample, around 95% were seen once. The material sequenced was naive CD8+ T cells sorted from blood. The source is a woman in her 30s in good health.

The genes are TRBV15 and TRBJ1-1; D is uncertain. With 4 bases removed from V and 1 base from J, the gap between germline ends came to 10 bases. This CDR3 is 14 amino acids long. Germline-derived CDR1 and CDR2 are LNHNV and YYDKDF (reference sequence). The CDR3: CATSILLGNTEAFF. The CDR3 coding sequence is TGTGCCACCAGCATTCTGTTGGGGAACACTGAAGCTTTCTTT.

The chain joins TRBV5-6 to TRBJ2-7; TRBD2 agrees at 14 bases. This CDR3 contains 15 residues. CDR1 is SGHDT and CDR2 is YYEEEE in the germline V gene. The trim removed 4 bases at V and 7 bases at J, leaving 7 bases unmatched. CDR3 sequence: CASSLGLAGVEEQYF. The CDR3 DNA reads TGTGCCAGCAGCCTGGGACTAGCGGGAGTAGAAGAGCAGTACTTC. The full variable domain, rest sourced from reference TRBV5-6 and TRBJ2-7, is DAGVTQSPTHLIKTRGQQVTLRCSPKSGHDTVSWYQQALGQGPQFIFQYYEEEERQRGNFPDRFSGHQFPNYSSELNVNALLLGDSALYLCASSLGLAGVEEQYFGPGTRLTVT.

This chain uses TRBV5-4 with TRBJ2-2, with 7 nucleotides matching TRBD2. Germline assignment: CDR1 SGHNT and CDR2 YYREEE (reference sequence). J was trimmed by 0 bases and V by 1 base; bases with no gene match: 6. This CDR3 has 17 amino acids. As DNA, the CDR3 is TGTGCCAGCAGCTTGCCCCTAGCGGACCCGAACACCGGGGAGCTGTTTTTT. Residues: CASSLPLADPNTGELFF.

The V and J genes are TRBV28 and TRBJ2-5; 9 bases are a match to TRBD1. The length of the CDR3 is 17 residues. Germline V CDR1 and CDR2: MDHEN, SYDVKM. The V and J ends lost 1 base and 5 bases, in that order; junction bases with no gene match: 11. The CDR3 bases are TGTGCCAGCAGTTTATTAACCTGGACAGGGGCCGGGGAGACCCAGTACTTC. This codes for CASSLLTWTGAGETQYF.

This clone appeared once. The chain recombines TRBV29-1 with TRBJ2-1; D gene uncertain. The CDR3 totals 13 residues. V gave up 3 bases and J gave up 9 bases, with 15 bases separating them. CDR1 is SQVTM, CDR2 ANQGSEA, per germline. The CDR3 loop reads CSVDVSGYGEQFF. CDR3 DNA sequence: TGCAGCGTTGATGTTTCAGGTTACGGTGAGCAGTTCTTC.

The chain recombines TRBV27 with TRBJ1-1; 8 bases fit TRBD1. Germline V lookup: CDR1 MNHEY, CDR2 SMNVEV (reference sequence). After removal of 2 bases from V and 1 base from J, the junction contained 3 bases not matched to a gene. This CDR3 has 15 residues. CDR3 sequence: CASSLRTGTNTEAFF. The CDR3 DNA reads TGTGCCAGCAGTTTACGGACAGGGACGAACACTGAAGCTTTCTTT.

This clone was counted once. The chain employs TRBV9 and TRBJ2-5; 12 nucleotides line up with TRBD1. CDR3 length: 16 amino acids. Germline CDR1 and CDR2: SGDLS and YYNGEE. V was clipped by 5 bases and J by 5 bases; unmatched bases: 10. The DNA for the CDR3 is TGTGCCAGCAGGGACCCCGGGACAGGGGGCGGCGAGACCCAGTACTTC. This gives the protein CASRDPGTGGGETQYF. The whole variable domain, filled in from reference TRBV9 and TRBJ2-5, reads DSGVTQTPKHLITATGQRVTLRCSPRSGDLSVYWYQQSLDQGLQFLIQYYNGEERAKGNILERFSAQQFPDLHSELNLSSLELGDSALYFCASRDPGTGGGETQYFGPGTRLLVL.

The chain links TRBV27 to TRBJ1-1; no clear D. The CDR3 is 14 amino acids. Looked up from germline, CDR1 is MNHEY and CDR2 is SMNVEV (reference sequence). Deletions cut 10 bases from V and 3 bases from J, with 18 bases between. This CDR3 is CATHSVGVDTEAFF. DNA for the CDR3: TGTGCCACCCACTCAGTGGGTGTGGACACTGAAGCTTTCTTT.

In this sample, this clone turned up a few times. CDR3 DNA: TGCGCCAGCAGTGAGGGCAGAAATCAGCCCCAGCATTTT. Amino acids: CASSEGRNQPQHF. The V and J genes are TRBV10-1 and TRBJ1-5; D gene ambiguous. This CDR3 region has 13 residues. V was pared by 2 bases and J by 4 bases, with 6 bases between. CDR1 and CDR2 from the germline V gene are WNHNN and SYGVQD (reference sequence).

The chain is built from TRBV27 and TRBJ1-2, with 8 positions matching TRBD1. The CDR3 is made up of 15 amino acids. CDR1 and CDR2 (germline): MNHEY, SMNVEV (reference sequence). J was trimmed by 4 bases and V by 5 bases; bases with no gene match: 9. In DNA form, the CDR3 reads TGTGCCAGCAGTCCGGGACAGGCTGGTGCCTATGGCTACACCTTC. Its protein is CASSPGQAGAYGYTF.

V and J are TRBV28 and TRBJ2-7; TRBD1 matches 8 bases. Germline CDR1 and CDR2: MDHEN and SYDVKM. V lost 6 bases and J lost 7; bases outside the gene matches: 14. The CDR3 is 15 residues long. The CDR3 sequence: CASSSIRGRFWEQYF. The CDR3 bases are TGTGCCAGCAGCTCGATCAGGGGGCGCTTCTGGGAGCAGTACTTC.

The chain combines TRBV7-3 with TRBJ2-1; D may match TRBD1 or TRBD2 (5 bases each). From germline, CDR1 is SGHTA and CDR2 FQGTGA. The CDR3 runs to 18 residues. Trimming left V 5 bases short and J 8 bases short, with 28 bases between. The CDR3 here is CASSPASLGTGRSHEQFF. Here the CDR3 DNA reads TGTGCCAGCAGCCCCGCTTCCCTAGGGACCGGTCGAAGCCATGAGCAGTTCTTC.

The rearrangement uses TRBV30 and TRBJ2-3; 9 positions match TRBD1. CDR3 length equals 15 residues. Trimming at V came to 6 bases and at J to 2 bases, leaving 9 bases not matched to a gene. CDR1 is GTSNPN and CDR2 is SVGIG in the germline V gene (reference sequence). The CDR3 is CACSGTGPLTDTQYF. In nucleotides, the CDR3 is TGTGCCTGTTCCGGGACAGGGCCCCTCACAGATACGCAGTATTTT.

The CDR3 sequence: CASSAEGGQPQHF. The CDR3 coding sequence is TGTGCCAGCAGCGCAGAGGGGGGACAGCCCCAGCATTTT. This chain uses TRBV5-5 with TRBJ1-5; maybe TRBD1 (6 bases). CDR3 size: 13 residues. Trimming took off 4 bases at V and 7 bases at J, with 12 bases between the two ends. Germline V gene lookup returns CDR1 SGHKS and CDR2 YYEKEE (reference sequence).

The rearrangement uses TRBV19 and TRBJ2-5; D remains unclear. The J call is uncertain, as TRBJ2-7 better fits the DNA end. This CDR3 is 14 amino acids long. Germline assignment: CDR1 LNHDA and CDR2 SQIVND (reference sequence). The CDR3 DNA sequence: TGTGCCAGTAGTACCGACTCCTACTCCTACGAGCAGTACTTC. Translation: CASSTDSYSYEQYF.

This sequence joins TRBV28 and TRBJ1-2; D not certain. Germline values: CDR1 MDHEN, CDR2 SYDVKM. Trimming shortened V by 4 bases and J by 5 bases, and 17 bases separated the two germline ends. The CDR3 runs to 15 residues. CDR3 sequence reads: CASSSHELGLYGYTF. For the CDR3, the DNA is TGTGCCAGCAGTTCCCATGAGTTAGGCTTATATGGCTACACCTTC.

This rearrangement joins TRBV11-3 to TRBJ2-2; 10 positions agree with TRBD2. J gave up 5 bases and V 5 bases, and 5 bases lay outside the gene matches. The CDR3 loop spans 15 amino acids. Per germline, CDR1 SGHNT and CDR2 YENEEA. The CDR3 region is CASSIGLAETGELFF. The CDR3 nucleotides read TGTGCCAGCAGCATAGGACTAGCGGAAACCGGGGAGCTGTTTTTT.

The CDR3 DNA is TGTGCCAGCAAATACGCTAGCGGGAGCGATGAGCAGTTCTTC. Amino acids: CASKYASGSDEQFF. The chain employs TRBV2 and TRBJ2-1, with 10 nucleotides matching TRBD2. The V segment lost 7 bases and the J segment 8 bases; nucleotides outside the gene matches: 8. The germline V gene encodes CDR1 SNHLY and CDR2 FYNNEI. The CDR3 is 14 residues long.

The chain couples TRBV5-6 to TRBJ2-3, with D possibly TRBD2 on 6 matching bases. This CDR3 has 15 residues. Germline CDR1 reads SGHDT; CDR2 reads YYEEEE. The V and J ends lost 0 bases and 4 bases respectively, with 12 bases between them. CDR3 DNA: TGTGCCAGCAGCTTGGACCCGGGGGAGGCAGATACGCAGTATTTT. Translating gives CASSLDPGEADTQYF.

The chain has TRBV19 and TRBJ1-2, with D uncertain. This CDR3 is 15 amino acids long. The germline V gene encodes CDR1 LNHDA and CDR2 SQIVND (reference sequence). V was trimmed by 6 bases and J by 4 bases, leaving 18 bases between them. Written as DNA, the CDR3 is TGTGCCAGTAGGAAGACCCCATCCACTTCCTATGGCTACACCTTC. It encodes CASRKTPSTSYGYTF.

The count of this clone is one. This chain uses TRBV27 with TRBJ1-6, with D tentatively TRBD1 (5 bases). The CDR3 is 15 residues long. The ends were cut back, 6 bases at V and 10 bases at J, with 19 bases in the middle. Germline V gene data show CDR1 as MNHEY and CDR2 as SMNVEV (reference sequence). For the CDR3, the DNA is TGTGCCAGCAGCCCCGGGCGGGGAGCAGGGTCACCCCTCCACTTT. Protein: CASSPGRGAGSPLHF.

Remarks on this clone: Other nucleotide sequences from this sample produce the same CDR3. This rearrangement joins TRBV28 to TRBJ2-5, with D unresolved. Trimming removed 2 bases at V and 5 bases at J, with 3 bases between. The CDR3 has 11 residues. Germline loops: CDR1 MDHEN, CDR2 SYDVKM. CDR3 in DNA: TGTGCCAGCAGTTTAGGGGAGACCCAGTACTTC. It translates to CASSLGETQYF.

The chain uses TRBV7-9 and TRBJ2-3; TRBD1 agrees at 9 bases. The V gene's germline CDR1 is SEHNR and CDR2 FQNEAQ (reference sequence). Trimming at V came to 3 bases and at J to 6 bases, leaving 10 bases not matched to a gene. This CDR3 region has 16 residues. The DNA of the CDR3 is TGTGCCAGCAGCTTCAAACAGGGGGCGATTTGGGATACGCAGTATTTT. Translated: CASSFKQGAIWDTQYF.

V and J are TRBV27 and TRBJ1-2, with D tentatively TRBD1 (5 bases). The CDR3 has 13 amino acids. Germline V gene sequence: CDR1 MNHEY, CDR2 SMNVEV (reference sequence). The germline V and J ends were trimmed by 1 base and 7 bases, with 10 bases remaining between them. This CDR3 is CASSLLGEGGYTF. The CDR3 nucleotides read TGTGCCAGCAGTTTATTGGGGGAGGGTGGCTACACCTTC.

The chain couples TRBV7-6 to TRBJ1-3, with a possible D match to TRBD1 (5 bases). From germline, CDR1 is SGHVS and CDR2 FNYEAQ. V was trimmed by 5 bases and J by 0 bases, leaving 20 bases between them. This CDR3 is built from 18 residues. The CDR3 protein is CASSPGRAGITSGNTIYF. The CDR3, as DNA: TGTGCCAGCAGCCCTGGTAGGGCAGGGATAACCTCTGGAAACACCATATATTTT.

The V call is TRBV28, the J call TRBJ2-3; 7 bases match TRBD2. V dropped 7 bases and J dropped 2; count of bases not matched to a gene: 6. The CDR3 length is 14 residues. Germline V lookup: CDR1 MDHEN, CDR2 SYDVKM. The CDR3 nucleotides read TGTGCCAGCAAGGGAGGGTTATTCACAGATACGCAGTATTTT. Translating gives CASKGGLFTDTQYF.

V and J are TRBV11-2 and TRBJ2-1; D is ambiguous. Trimming took 2 bases from V and 8 from J, leaving 13 bases between them. CDR3 length: 14 residues. CDR1 and CDR2 from the germline V gene are SGHAT and FQNNGV. CDR3 bases: TGTGCCAGCAGCTTAATCTCATCCCCAGATGAGCAGTTCTTC. Its protein product is CASSLISSPDEQFF.

The gene calls are TRBV4-1 and TRBJ1-1, with D tentatively TRBD1 (6 bases). This CDR3 is 16 amino acids long. Trimming left V 6 bases short and J 2 bases short, with 19 bases between. The germline V gene encodes CDR1 MGHRA and CDR2 YSYEKL. The CDR3 is CASRVRHTGLNTEAFF. CDR3 DNA: TGCGCCAGCAGGGTACGGCACACAGGGCTAAACACTGAAGCTTTCTTT.